Detailed here is one TCR beta chain. This table comes from immunoSEQ multiplex PCR, and its TCRdb copy is limited to in-frame clones, with some not included. Among about 490,000 clones listed, about 79% were seen once. Deletions cut 3 bases from V and 4 bases from J, with 12 bases between. The CDR3 covers 15 residues. Germline CDR1 MDHEN, CDR2 SYDVKM. With unsorted samples, genomic DNA was obtained from about 90 million PBMCs. The record originates from a study of shared clonotypes between healthy human individuals. The rearrangement joins TRBV28 to TRBJ2-2, with D possibly called TRBD1 or TRBD2 (5 bases each). The sequenced sample was PBMCs. This clonotype was sampled from a woman in her forties in good health. Some clones in this sample may be carry-over from other donors' samples. The CDR3, as DNA: TGTGCCAGCAGTTTGAGGGCTGGGGGCACCGGGGAGCTGTTTTTT. Its translation is CASSLRAGGTGELFF.